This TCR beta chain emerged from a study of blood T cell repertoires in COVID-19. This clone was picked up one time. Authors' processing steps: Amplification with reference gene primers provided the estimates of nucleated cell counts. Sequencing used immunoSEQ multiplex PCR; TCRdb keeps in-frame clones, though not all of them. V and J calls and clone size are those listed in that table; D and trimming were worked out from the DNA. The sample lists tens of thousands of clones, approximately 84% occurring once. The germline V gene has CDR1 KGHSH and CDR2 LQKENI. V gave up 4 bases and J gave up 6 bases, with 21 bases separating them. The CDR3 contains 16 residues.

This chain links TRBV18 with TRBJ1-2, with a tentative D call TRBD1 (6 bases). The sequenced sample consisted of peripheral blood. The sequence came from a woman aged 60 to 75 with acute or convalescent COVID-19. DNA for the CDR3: TGTGCCAGCTCACGATTACAGGGCACGCTGGGGGATGGCTACACCTTC. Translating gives CASSRLQGTLGDGYTF.